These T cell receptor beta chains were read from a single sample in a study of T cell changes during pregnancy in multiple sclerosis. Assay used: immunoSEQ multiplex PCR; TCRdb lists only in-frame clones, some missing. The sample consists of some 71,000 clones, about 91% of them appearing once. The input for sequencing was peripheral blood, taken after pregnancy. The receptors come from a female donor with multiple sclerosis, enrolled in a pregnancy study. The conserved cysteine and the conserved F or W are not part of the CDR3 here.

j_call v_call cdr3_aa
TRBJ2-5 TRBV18 ASSDPGQPPETQY
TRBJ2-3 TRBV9 ASSVSGTSTDTQY
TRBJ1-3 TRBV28 ASSQKTVGNTIY
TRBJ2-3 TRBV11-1 ASSSPGTDTQY
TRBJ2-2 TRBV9 ASSAPQYVDGELF
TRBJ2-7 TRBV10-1 ASSQDGNEQY
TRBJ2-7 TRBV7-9 ASSSPGDPYTEQY
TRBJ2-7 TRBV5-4 ASSPLAGVGSEY
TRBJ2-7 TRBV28 ASSQAGSPIEQY
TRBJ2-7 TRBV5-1 ASSAQGALEQY
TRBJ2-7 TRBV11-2 ASRVGQMQY
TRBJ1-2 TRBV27 ASSSEPLYGYT
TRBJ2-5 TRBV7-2 ASSLARETQY
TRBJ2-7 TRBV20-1 SATNYEQY
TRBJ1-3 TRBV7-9 ASSLSVSGNTIY
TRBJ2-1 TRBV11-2 ATGTSGPTLWRF
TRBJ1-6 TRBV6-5 ASSWGQGNSPLH
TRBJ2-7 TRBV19 ASSMGQGPYEQY
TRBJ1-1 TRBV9 ASSGGRKQPNTEAF
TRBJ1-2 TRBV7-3 ASSLTGQARGYT
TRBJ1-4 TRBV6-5 ASSDPGKNEKLF
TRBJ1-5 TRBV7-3 ASGEGGNQPQH
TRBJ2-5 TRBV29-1 SVLLRSGETQY
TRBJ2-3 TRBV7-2 ASSLAMGGMTDTQY
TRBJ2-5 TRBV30 AWSVHREETQY
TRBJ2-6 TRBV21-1 ATGGFPGANVLT
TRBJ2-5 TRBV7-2 ASSLAGEGTQY
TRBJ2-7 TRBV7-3 ASSVGTSGTYEQY
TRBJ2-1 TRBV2 ASISGLAGYNEQF
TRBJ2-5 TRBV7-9 ASSAGPSIQETQY
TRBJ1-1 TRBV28 ASSSPGGPNTEAF
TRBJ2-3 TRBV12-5 ASGLERLAGAGSDTQY
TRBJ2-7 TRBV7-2 ASSLATAIYYEQY
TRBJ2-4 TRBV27 ASSFSGSKNIQY
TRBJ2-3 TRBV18 ASSVRQGFSDTQY
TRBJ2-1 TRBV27 ASSLRLARNEQF
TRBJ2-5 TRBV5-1 ASSLVASGGFQETQY
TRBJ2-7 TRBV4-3 ASSQDRSGFLREQY
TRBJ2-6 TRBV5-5 ASSQEGGNGANVLT
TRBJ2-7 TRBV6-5 ASSWDRDPAYEQY
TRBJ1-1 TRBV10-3 AISRDRVNTEAF
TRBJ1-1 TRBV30 AWRDFLTGTGTEAF
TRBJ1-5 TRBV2 ASSERGRGNQPQH
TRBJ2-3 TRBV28 ASSFGGSGDTQY
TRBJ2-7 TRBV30 AWSVGQGPTYEQY
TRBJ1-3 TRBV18 ASSPTENSGNTIY
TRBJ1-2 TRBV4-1 ASSRQEGWSGTSDGYT
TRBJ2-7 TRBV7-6 ASSLYSESYEQY
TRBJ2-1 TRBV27 ASSLSLSAYNEQF
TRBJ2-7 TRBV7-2 ASSLGGLAGGGEQY
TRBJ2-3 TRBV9 ASSVRGLSTDTQY
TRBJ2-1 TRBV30 AWGTKEVSYNEQF